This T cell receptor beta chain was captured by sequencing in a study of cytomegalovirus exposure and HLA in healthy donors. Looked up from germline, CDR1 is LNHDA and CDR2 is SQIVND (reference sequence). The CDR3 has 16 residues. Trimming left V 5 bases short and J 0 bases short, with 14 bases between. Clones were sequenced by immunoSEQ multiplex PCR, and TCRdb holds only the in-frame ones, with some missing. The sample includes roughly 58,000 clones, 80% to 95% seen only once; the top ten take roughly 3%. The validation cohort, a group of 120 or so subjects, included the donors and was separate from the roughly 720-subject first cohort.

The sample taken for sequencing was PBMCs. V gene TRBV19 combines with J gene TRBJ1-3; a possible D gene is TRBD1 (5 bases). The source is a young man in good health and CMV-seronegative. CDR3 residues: CASSFTGASSGNTIYF. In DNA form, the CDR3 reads TGTGCCAGTAGTTTTACAGGCGCTAGCTCTGGAAACACCATATATTTT.